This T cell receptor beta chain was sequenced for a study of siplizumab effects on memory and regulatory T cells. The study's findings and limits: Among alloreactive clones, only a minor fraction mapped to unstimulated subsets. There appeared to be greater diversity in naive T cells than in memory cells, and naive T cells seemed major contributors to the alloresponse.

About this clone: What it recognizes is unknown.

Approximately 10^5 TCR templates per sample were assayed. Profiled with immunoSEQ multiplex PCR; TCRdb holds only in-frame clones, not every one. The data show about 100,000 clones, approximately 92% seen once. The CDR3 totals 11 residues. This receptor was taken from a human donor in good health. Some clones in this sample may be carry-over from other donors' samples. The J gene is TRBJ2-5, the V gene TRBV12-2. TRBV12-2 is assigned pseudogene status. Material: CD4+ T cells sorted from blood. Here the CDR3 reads CASSNRETQYF. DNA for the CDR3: TGTGCCAGCAGTAATAGAGAGACCCAGTACTTC.